Sequencing of this T cell receptor (beta chain) was carried out in a study of T cells in Graves' hyperthyroidism and ophthalmopathy. Turning to the study itself: It was at initial diagnosis, before any treatment, that peripheral blood was collected. General study results and limits: Researchers found most expanded thyroid clonotypes above 0.001 in blood as well. The model made its ophthalmopathy prediction, and onset followed a median approximately 6 months later.

As to this clonotype: Its antigen remains unknown.

Regions amplified from RNA transcripts were the TCR beta CDR3 regions. HTBI primers were used for first-round RT-PCR of the TCR CDR3. From the multiplex PCR reads, TCRdb called clonotypes with MiXCR, one entry per CDR3 protein. The profile shows roughly 740,000 distinct CDR3 sequences, approximately 16% of them singletons. In patients aged 18 to 65, hyperthyroidism was newly diagnosed, with duration under 2 months. V dropped 8 bases and J dropped 4 bases, with 8 bases sitting between them. The germline V gene encodes CDR1 MNHEY and CDR2 SMNVEV (reference sequence). CDR3 length: 12 residues. The sequence was collected from a man aged 18-30 years with Graves' hyperthyroidism. The chain has TRBV27 and TRBJ2-2; D not resolved. Sequencing was carried out using blood. CDR3 DNA sequence: TGTGCCAGCGTAGGGTTCACCGGGGAGCTGTTTTTT. Its protein product is CASVGFTGELFF.